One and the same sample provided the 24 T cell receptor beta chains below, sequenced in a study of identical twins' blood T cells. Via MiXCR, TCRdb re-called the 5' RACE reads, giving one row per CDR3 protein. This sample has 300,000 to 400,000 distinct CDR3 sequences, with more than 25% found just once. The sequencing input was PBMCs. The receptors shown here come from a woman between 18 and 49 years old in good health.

The CDR3 loop is CASSQAANYGYTF. The DNA for the CDR3 is TGCGCCAGCAGCCAAGCAGCGAACTATGGCTACACCTTC. The chain uses TRBV4-3 and TRBJ1-2; D not certain. The CDR3 loop spans 13 amino acids. The germline V gene has CDR1 LGHNA and CDR2 YSLEER. Trimming shortened V by 1 base and J by 2 bases, and 5 bases separated the two germline ends.

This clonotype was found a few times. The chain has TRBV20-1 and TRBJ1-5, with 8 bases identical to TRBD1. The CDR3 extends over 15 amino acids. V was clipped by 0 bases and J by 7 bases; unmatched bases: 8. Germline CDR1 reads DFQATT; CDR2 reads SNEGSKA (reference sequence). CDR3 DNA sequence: TGCAGTGCTAGAGACCAGACAGGGGTGATACAGCCCCAGCATTTT. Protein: CSARDQTGVIQPQHF.

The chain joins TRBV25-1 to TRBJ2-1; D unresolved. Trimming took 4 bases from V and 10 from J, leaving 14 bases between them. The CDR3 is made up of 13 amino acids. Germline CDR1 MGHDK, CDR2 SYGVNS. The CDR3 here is CASSVPASAEQFF. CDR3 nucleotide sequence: TGTGCCAGCAGTGTACCTGCCTCCGCCGAGCAGTTCTTC.

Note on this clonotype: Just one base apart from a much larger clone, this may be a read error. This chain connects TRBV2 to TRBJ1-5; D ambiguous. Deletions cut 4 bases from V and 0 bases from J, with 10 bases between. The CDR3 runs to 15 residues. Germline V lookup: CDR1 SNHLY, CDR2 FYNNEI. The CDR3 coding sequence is TGTGCCAGCAGTGGCCGACTGACTAGCAATCAGCCCCAGCATTTT. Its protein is CASSGRLTSNQPQHF.

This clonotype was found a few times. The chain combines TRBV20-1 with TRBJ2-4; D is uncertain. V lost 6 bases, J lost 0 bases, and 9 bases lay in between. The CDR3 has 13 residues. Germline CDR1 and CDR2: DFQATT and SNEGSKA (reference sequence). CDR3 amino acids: CSASSVAKNIQYF. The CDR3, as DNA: TGCAGTGCCTCCAGTGTAGCCAAAAACATTCAGTACTTC.

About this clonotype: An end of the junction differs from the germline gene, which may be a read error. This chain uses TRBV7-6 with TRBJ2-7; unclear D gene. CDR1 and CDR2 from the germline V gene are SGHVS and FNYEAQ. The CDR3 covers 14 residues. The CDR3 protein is CASSLLRTGYEQCF. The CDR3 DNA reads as TGTGCCAGCAGCCTCCTGCGTACGGGCTACGAGCAGTGCTTC.

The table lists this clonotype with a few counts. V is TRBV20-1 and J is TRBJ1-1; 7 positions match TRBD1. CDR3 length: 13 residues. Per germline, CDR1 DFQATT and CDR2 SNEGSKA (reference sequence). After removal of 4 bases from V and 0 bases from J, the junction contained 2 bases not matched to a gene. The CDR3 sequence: CSAIQGLNTEAFF. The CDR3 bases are TGCAGTGCTATACAGGGGCTGAACACTGAAGCTTTCTTT.

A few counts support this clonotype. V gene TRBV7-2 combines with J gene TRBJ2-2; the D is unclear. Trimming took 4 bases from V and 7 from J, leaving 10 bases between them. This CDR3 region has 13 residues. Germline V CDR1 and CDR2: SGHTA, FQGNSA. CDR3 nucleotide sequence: TGTGCCAGCAGCTCCTCTGGGTTCGGGGAGCTGTTTTTT. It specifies CASSSSGFGELFF.

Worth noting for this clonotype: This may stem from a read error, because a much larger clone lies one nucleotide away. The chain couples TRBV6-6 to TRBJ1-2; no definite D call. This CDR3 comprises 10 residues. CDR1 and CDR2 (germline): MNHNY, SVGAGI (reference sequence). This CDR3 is CVSRLRGYTF. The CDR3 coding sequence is TGTGTCAGCAGACTCCGAGGGTACACCTTC.

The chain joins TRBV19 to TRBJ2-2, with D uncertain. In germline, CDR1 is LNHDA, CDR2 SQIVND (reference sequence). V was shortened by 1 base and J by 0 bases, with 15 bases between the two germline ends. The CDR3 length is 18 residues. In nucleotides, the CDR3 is TGTGCCAGTAGTATAGCCAGGTATCGGACGCCGAACACCGGGGAGCTGTTTTTT. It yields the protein CASSIARYRTPNTGELFF.

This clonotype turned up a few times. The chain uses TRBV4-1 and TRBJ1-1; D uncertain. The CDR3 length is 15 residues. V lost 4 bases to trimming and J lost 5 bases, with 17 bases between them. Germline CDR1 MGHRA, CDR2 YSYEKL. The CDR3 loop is CASSRDRLRWTEAFF. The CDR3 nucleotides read TGCGCCAGCAGCCGAGATCGTTTACGATGGACTGAAGCTTTCTTT.

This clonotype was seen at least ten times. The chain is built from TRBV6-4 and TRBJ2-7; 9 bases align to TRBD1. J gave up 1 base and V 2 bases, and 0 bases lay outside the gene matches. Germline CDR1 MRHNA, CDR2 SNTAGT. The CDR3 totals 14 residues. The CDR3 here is CASSDGTGSYEQYF. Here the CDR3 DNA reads TGTGCCAGCAGTGACGGGACAGGGTCCTACGAGCAGTACTTC.

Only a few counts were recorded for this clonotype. The CDR3 nucleotides read TGTGCCAGCAGTTTTCAGGGGTTAACGTATGGCTACACCTTC. It encodes CASSFQGLTYGYTF. The chain joins TRBV12-3 or TRBV12-4 to TRBJ1-2; the D gene is possibly TRBD1 (6 bases). The CDR3 sequence is 14 residues long. V was cut by 3 bases and J by 5 bases, with 13 bases left in between.

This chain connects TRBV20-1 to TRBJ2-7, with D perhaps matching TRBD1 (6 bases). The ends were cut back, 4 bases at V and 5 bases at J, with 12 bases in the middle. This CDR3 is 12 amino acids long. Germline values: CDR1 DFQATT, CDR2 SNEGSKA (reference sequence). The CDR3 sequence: CSATISGDEQYF. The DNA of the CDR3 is TGCAGTGCTACCATTTCAGGGGACGAGCAGTACTTC.

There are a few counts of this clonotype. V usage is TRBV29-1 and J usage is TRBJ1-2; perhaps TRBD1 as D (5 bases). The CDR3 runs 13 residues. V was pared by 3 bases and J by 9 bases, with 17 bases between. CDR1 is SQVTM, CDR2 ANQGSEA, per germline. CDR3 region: CSVERDSRRSYTF. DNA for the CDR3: TGCAGCGTTGAGCGTGACAGCCGACGAAGCTACACCTTC.

The CDR3 DNA reads TGCAGTGCGAACTCCGGGTGGGACAGGGATAAAGATACGCAGTATTTT. Encoded protein: CSANSGWDRDKDTQYF. The gene calls are TRBV20-1 and TRBJ2-3; 9 bases agree with TRBD1. This CDR3 spans 16 amino acids. CDR1 is DFQATT and CDR2 is SNEGSKA in the germline V gene (reference sequence). Trimming at V came to 6 bases and at J to 5 bases, leaving 15 bases not matched to a gene.

The CDR3 bases are TGCGCCAGCAGCTTTGCGGAATTCTACGAGCAGTACTTC. It specifies CASSFAEFYEQYF. V is TRBV5-1 and J is TRBJ2-7; D uncertain. This CDR3 comprises 13 residues. Germline V gene lookup returns CDR1 SGHRS and CDR2 YFSETQ. The germline V and J ends were trimmed by 2 bases and 3 bases, with 9 bases remaining between them.

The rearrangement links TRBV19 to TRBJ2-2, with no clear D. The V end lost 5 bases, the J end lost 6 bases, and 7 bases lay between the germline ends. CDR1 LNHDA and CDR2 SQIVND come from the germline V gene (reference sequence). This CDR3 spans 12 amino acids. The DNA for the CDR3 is TGTGCCAGTAGTCAGACGGCCGGGGAGCTGTTTTTT. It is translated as CASSQTAGELFF.

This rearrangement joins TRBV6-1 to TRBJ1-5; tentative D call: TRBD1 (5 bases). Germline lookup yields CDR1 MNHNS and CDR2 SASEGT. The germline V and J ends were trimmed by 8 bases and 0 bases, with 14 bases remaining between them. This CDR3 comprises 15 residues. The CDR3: CASRDEVGSNQPQHF. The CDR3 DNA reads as TGTGCCAGCCGGGACGAGGTCGGTAGCAATCAGCCCCAGCATTTT.

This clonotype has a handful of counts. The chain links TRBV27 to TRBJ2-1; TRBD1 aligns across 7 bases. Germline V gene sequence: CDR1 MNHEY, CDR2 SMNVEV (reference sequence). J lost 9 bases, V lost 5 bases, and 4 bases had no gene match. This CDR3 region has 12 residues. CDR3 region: CASSVNRGEQFF. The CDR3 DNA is TGTGCCAGCAGTGTAAACAGGGGTGAGCAGTTCTTC.

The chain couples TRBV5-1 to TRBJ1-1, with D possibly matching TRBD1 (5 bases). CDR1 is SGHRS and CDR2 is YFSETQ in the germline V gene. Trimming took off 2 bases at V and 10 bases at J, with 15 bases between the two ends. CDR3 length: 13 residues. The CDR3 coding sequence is TGCGCCAGCAGCTTTGGGGGTGAGAGGGGAGCTTTCTTT. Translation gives CASSFGGERGAFF.

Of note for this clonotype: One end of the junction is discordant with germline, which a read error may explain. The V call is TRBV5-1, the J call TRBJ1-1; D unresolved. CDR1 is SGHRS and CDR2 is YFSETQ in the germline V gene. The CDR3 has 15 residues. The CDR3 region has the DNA TGCGCCAGCAGCACCCTGTCCAGATCCAACACTGAAGCTTTCTTC. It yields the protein CASSTLSRSNTEAFF.

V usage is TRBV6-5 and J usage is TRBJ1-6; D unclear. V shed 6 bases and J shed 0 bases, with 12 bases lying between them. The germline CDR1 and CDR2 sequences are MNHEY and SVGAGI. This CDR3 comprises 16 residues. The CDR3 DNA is TGTGCCAGCAGCCTTAGGGCTACCTCCTATAATTCACCCCTCCACTTT. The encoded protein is CASSLRATSYNSPLHF.

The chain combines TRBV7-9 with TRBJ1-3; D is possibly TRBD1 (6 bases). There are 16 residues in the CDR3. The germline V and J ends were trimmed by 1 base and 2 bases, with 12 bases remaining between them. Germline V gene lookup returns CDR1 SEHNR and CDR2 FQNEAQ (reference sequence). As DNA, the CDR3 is TGTGCCAGCAGCTTAGAGGGCAGGGGAGCTGGAAACACCATATATTTT. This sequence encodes CASSLEGRGAGNTIYF.